This passage covers 25 T cell receptor beta chains from one sample sequenced in a study of cytomegalovirus exposure and HLA in healthy donors (dated by TCRdb to about 2017). Library prep was done by the immunoSEQ multiplex PCR assay. A mixture of 60 forward primers for TCR Vbeta segments and 13 reverse primers for TCR Jbeta segments was used in the multiplex PCR. Not all clones reach the TCRdb copy of this immuneACCESS table, which keeps in-frame sequences only. Checked studies attribute under half of the gap to unresolved V genes and leave the rest unexplained. The table for this sample lists under 70,000 clones; roughly 80% of them were counted only once. The top ten clonotypes cover 5% of the sample. Sequencing was performed on PBMCs. The receptors derive from a male donor in good health and CMV-seropositive.

The V gene is TRBV30, the J gene TRBJ1-5; 7 bases align to TRBD1. CDR3 length: 14 residues. The germline CDR1 and CDR2 sequences are GTSNPN and SVGIG (reference sequence). After removal of 1 base from V and 6 bases from J, the junction contained 6 bases not matched to a gene. The CDR3 reads CAWSAGQAGQPQHF. DNA for the CDR3: TGTGCCTGGAGTGCAGGACAGGCAGGTCAGCCCCAGCATTTT.

The J gene is TRBJ1-1, the V gene TRBV5-4; D perhaps matches TRBD1 (6 bases). Trimming removed 4 bases from V and 1 base from J, with 14 bases in between. Germline CDR1 is SGHNT and CDR2 is YYREEE (reference sequence). This CDR3 comprises 15 residues. CDR3 amino acids: CASSRIQGKNTEAFF. CDR3 DNA: TGTGCCAGCAGCCGGATCCAGGGGAAGAACACTGAAGCTTTCTTT.

The rearrangement joins TRBV2 to TRBJ2-3; D is possibly TRBD2 (6 bases). The CDR3 runs 14 residues. Between the trimmed V and J ends, which lost 6 bases and 0 bases, there was a span of 10 bases. Per germline, CDR1 SNHLY and CDR2 FYNNEI. In DNA, the CDR3 is TGTGCCAGCAGGGAACGGGGGAGCACAGATACGCAGTATTTT. Amino acids: CASRERGSTDTQYF.

The chain carries TRBV5-1 and TRBJ1-1; D not certain. Germline-derived CDR1 and CDR2 are SGHRS and YFSETQ. This CDR3 spans 13 amino acids. The V end lost 0 bases, the J end lost 0 bases, and 3 bases lay between the germline ends. CDR3 sequence: CASSLAVNTEAFF. Here the CDR3 DNA reads TGCGCCAGCAGCTTGGCAGTGAACACTGAAGCTTTCTTT. Full variable domain (outside the CDR3, taken from reference TRBV5-1 and TRBJ1-1): KAGVTQTPRYLIKTRGQQVTLSCSPISGHRSVSWYQQTPGQGLQFLFEYFSETQRNKGNFPGRFSGRQFSNSRSEMNVSTLELGDSALYLCASSLAVNTEAFFGQGTRLTVV.

The chain uses TRBV7-9 and TRBJ2-7; TRBD2 matches 10 bases. V shed 3 bases and J 1 base; nucleotides not matched to a gene: 9. The CDR3 loop spans 17 amino acids. Germline V gene data show CDR1 as SEHNR and CDR2 as FQNEAQ (reference sequence). The DNA of the CDR3 is TGTGCCAGCAGCTTGGCTAGCGGGGGCCCAAGATCCTACGAGCAGTACTTC. Its translation: CASSLASGGPRSYEQYF. The whole variable domain, remainder taken from reference TRBV7-9 and TRBJ2-7, is DTGVSQNPRHKITKRGQNVTFRCDPISEHNRLYWYRQTLGQGPEFLTYFQNEAQLEKSRLLSDRFSAERPKGSFSTLEIQRTEQGDSAMYLCASSLASGGPRSYEQYFGPGTRLTVT.

The chain is built from TRBV7-3 and TRBJ1-2; TRBD1 matches at 8 bases. Unmatched junction bases numbered 4, after V lost 5 bases and J lost 2 bases. From germline, CDR1 is SGHTA and CDR2 FQGTGA. The CDR3 contains 14 residues. CDR3 sequence: CASSPDRENYGYTF. The CDR3 region has the DNA TGTGCCAGCAGCCCGGACAGGGAAAACTATGGCTACACCTTC.

The CDR3 DNA reads as TGCGCCAGCAGCCCGACAGGGGTTGTAGCTTTCTTT. It is translated as CASSPTGVVAFF. This chain joins TRBV5-1 and TRBJ1-1; 8 nucleotides agree with TRBD1. V trimming: 4 bases; J trimming: 10 bases; junction bases outside the gene matches: 6. The CDR3 runs 12 residues. CDR1 and CDR2 (germline): SGHRS, YFSETQ. Using reference TRBV5-1 and TRBJ1-1 for the parts outside the CDR3, the full variable domain is KAGVTQTPRYLIKTRGQQVTLSCSPISGHRSVSWYQQTPGQGLQFLFEYFSETQRNKGNFPGRFSGRQFSNSRSEMNVSTLELGDSALYLCASSPTGVVAFFGQGTRLTVV.

In this sample, this clone turned up a few times. The chain links TRBV30 to TRBJ2-7; 8 nucleotides align to TRBD1. CDR1 is GTSNPN and CDR2 is SVGIG in the germline V gene (reference sequence). Unmatched junction bases numbered 6, after V lost 2 bases and J lost 6 bases. This CDR3 comprises 13 residues. This CDR3 is CAWSRGQGVEQYF. In DNA form, the CDR3 reads TGTGCCTGGAGTAGAGGACAGGGAGTCGAGCAGTACTTC.

This chain links TRBV6-5 with TRBJ1-2; D might be TRBD1 (5 bases). V was trimmed by 4 bases and J by 5 bases, leaving 8 bases between them. Germline assignment: CDR1 MNHEY and CDR2 SVGAGI. The CDR3 runs 12 residues. CDR3 amino acids: CASSSREYGYTF. The CDR3 nucleotides read TGTGCCAGCAGTTCCAGGGAATATGGCTACACCTTC.

This clone was observed a single time. V and J are TRBV7-2 and TRBJ2-7, with 12 bases aligning to TRBD2. V shed 2 bases and J 5 bases; nucleotides not matched to a gene: 10. The length of the CDR3 is 17 residues. The germline gives CDR1 SGHTA, CDR2 FQGNSA. Written as DNA, the CDR3 is TGTGCCAGCAGCTTAATTCGACTAGCGGGGGCTCCCCACGAGCAGTACTTC. It translates to CASSLIRLAGAPHEQYF.

The genes are TRBV6-4 and TRBJ1-2; tentative D call: TRBD1 (6 bases). The CDR3 has 15 residues. V lost 6 bases and J 0 bases, leaving 14 bases between the germline ends. CDR1 and CDR2 (germline): MRHNA, SNTAGT. CDR3 nucleotide sequence: TGTGCCAGCAGCGCCGGGGACAACCCTAACTATGGCTACACCTTC. It yields the protein CASSAGDNPNYGYTF.

This chain connects TRBV14 to TRBJ2-5, with D perhaps TRBD2 (5 bases). Trimming removed 4 bases from V and 1 base from J, with 10 bases in between. CDR3 size: 14 residues. Germline values: CDR1 SGHDN, CDR2 FVKESK. The CDR3 protein is CASSRNRGQETQYF. CDR3 sequence (DNA): TGTGCCAGCAGCCGGAACCGGGGCCAAGAGACCCAGTACTTC.

This clone was recorded only once. The rearrangement links TRBV30 to TRBJ2-5; 7 nucleotides align to TRBD1. V was clipped by 4 bases and J by 4 bases; unmatched bases: 15. The germline V gene has CDR1 GTSNPN and CDR2 SVGIG (reference sequence). This CDR3 is built from 16 residues. CDR3 DNA: TGTGCCTGGATTACCACCCCAGGGGGTTCGGGAGAGACCCAGTACTTC. This encodes CAWITTPGGSGETQYF.

The V and J genes are TRBV6-5 and TRBJ1-2; 7 nucleotides agree with TRBD1. The germline V gene encodes CDR1 MNHEY and CDR2 SVGAGI. The CDR3 has 14 residues. J gave up 7 bases and V 0 bases, and 5 bases lay outside the gene matches. CDR3 DNA sequence: TGTGCCAGCAGTTACTCCGACAGGGACTCTGGCTACACCTTC. Residues: CASSYSDRDSGYTF.

The gene calls are TRBV5-4 and TRBJ1-2; the match to TRBD1 covers 11 bases. Germline values: CDR1 SGHNT, CDR2 YYREEE (reference sequence). With 5 bases clipped from V and 7 bases from J, the junction kept 13 bases outside the gene matches. This CDR3 contains 16 residues. The CDR3 DNA sequence: TGTGCCAGCAGTTCAGGCCCTGGACAGGGGGCAGGTGGCTACACCTTC. Its protein is CASSSGPGQGAGGYTF.

The V gene is TRBV7-6, the J gene TRBJ1-1; D is possibly TRBD1 (6 bases). The CDR3 sequence is 15 residues long. Germline values: CDR1 SGHVS, CDR2 FNYEAQ. V was cut by 7 bases and J by 4 bases, with 19 bases left in between. The CDR3 coding sequence is TGTGCCAGCACCCTTAGGGTAGGGGGGGGCACTGAAGCTTTCTTT. This codes for CASTLRVGGGTEAFF.

This chain links TRBV30 with TRBJ2-3; D is possibly TRBD1 (6 bases). The V end was cut by 2 bases, the J end by 3 bases, with 9 bases between. CDR3 size: 13 residues. The germline V gene has CDR1 GTSNPN and CDR2 SVGIG (reference sequence). The CDR3 protein is CAWSTGITDTQYF. The CDR3 DNA follows: TGTGCCTGGAGTACAGGGATAACAGATACGCAGTATTTT.

The rearrangement links TRBV6-1 to TRBJ2-1; D is unresolved. There are 12 residues in the CDR3. CDR1 is MNHNS and CDR2 is SASEGT in the germline V gene. Between the trimmed V and J ends, which lost 6 bases and 6 bases, there was a span of 9 bases. CDR3: CASRGPANEQFF. For the CDR3, the DNA is TGTGCCAGCAGGGGCCCGGCCAATGAGCAGTTCTTC.

CDR3 amino acids: CASSVGVRDSFYGYTF. Written as DNA, the CDR3 is TGTGCCAGCAGCGTAGGAGTAAGGGACAGCTTCTATGGCTACACCTTC. The rearrangement joins TRBV9 to TRBJ1-2; 7 nucleotides agree with TRBD1. The germline gives CDR1 SGDLS, CDR2 YYNGEE. The CDR3 length is 16 residues. After removal of 0 bases from V and 4 bases from J, the junction contained 9 bases not matched to a gene.

The chain links TRBV11-2 to TRBJ2-2; D gene ambiguous. The V end was cut by 4 bases, the J end by 6 bases, with 9 bases between. This CDR3 has 13 residues. CDR1 and CDR2 (germline): SGHAT, FQNNGV. The CDR3 DNA reads TGTGCCAGCAGCTCCCCCGAGGCCGGGGAGCTGTTTTTT. Encoded protein: CASSSPEAGELFF.

This rearrangement joins TRBV28 to TRBJ1-6, with D possibly being TRBD1 (6 bases). V lost 6 bases to trimming and J lost 3 bases, with 12 bases between them. CDR1 and CDR2 (germline): MDHEN, SYDVKM. CDR3 length: 15 residues. CDR3 sequence: CASSPRDNYNSPLHF. The CDR3 DNA is TGTGCCAGCAGCCCACGGGACAACTATAATTCACCCCTCCACTTT.

V usage is TRBV7-8 and J usage is TRBJ1-1; unclear D gene. The CDR3 extends over 13 amino acids. Germline V lookup: CDR1 SGHVS, CDR2 FQNEAQ. The V and J ends lost 8 bases and 1 base respectively, with 11 bases between them. The CDR3 DNA reads as TGTGCCAGCGCAGTACAGACGAACACTGAAGCTTTCTTT. This sequence encodes CASAVQTNTEAFF. Based on the CDR3 plus reference TRBV7-8 and TRBJ1-1, the full variable domain is GAGVSQSPRYKVAKRGQDVALRCDPISGHVSLFWYQQALGQGPEFLTYFQNEAQLDKSGLPSDRFFAERPEGSVSTLKIQRTQQEDSAVYLCASAVQTNTEAFFGQGTRLTVV.

The rearrangement uses TRBV10-3 and TRBJ2-5; D remains ambiguous. The CDR3 totals 14 residues. Trimming removed 0 bases from V and 5 bases from J, with 10 bases in between. Per germline, CDR1 ENHRY and CDR2 SYGVKD. CDR3 sequence (DNA): TGTGCCATCAGTGAGTCGTTGGGCCGGGAGACCCAGTACTTC. Its protein is CAISESLGRETQYF.

This clone was picked up a small number of times. The chain links TRBV2 to TRBJ1-1, with D maybe TRBD1 (6 bases). Germline loops: CDR1 SNHLY, CDR2 FYNNEI. The CDR3 runs to 14 residues. The V end lost 3 bases, the J end lost 7 bases, and 15 bases lay between the germline ends. In DNA form, the CDR3 reads TGTGCCAGCAGTGACCTTAGGACAGTAAATGAAGCTTTCTTT. Translating gives CASSDLRTVNEAFF.

CDR3 protein: CATSRDETGHTDTQYF. CDR3 DNA sequence: TGTGCCACCAGCAGAGATGAAACAGGCCACACAGATACGCAGTATTTT. The chain combines TRBV15 with TRBJ2-3; TRBD1 might be the D (5 bases). The CDR3 loop spans 16 amino acids. V shed 0 bases and J shed 2 bases, with 12 bases lying between them. The germline V gene encodes CDR1 LNHNV and CDR2 YYDKDF (reference sequence).